Sequencing of this TCR beta chain was carried out in a study of cytomegalovirus exposure and HLA in healthy donors. Study-wide results and limits: Solely CMV serostatus was available to characterize immune exposure. Across all donors, roughly uniform sequencing depth was an assumption of the presence/absence analyses.

This CDR3 comprises 13 residues. Germline V lookup: CDR1 SGHRS, CDR2 YFSETQ. Trimming pared 6 bases from V and 2 bases from J, leaving 10 bases between. Worth noting for this clone: As yet, its antigen is unknown.

The PCR employed 60 Vbeta primers together with 13 Jbeta primers. Authors' data handling: Approximately 9.9 million of tens of millions of unique TCR beta chains were shared, per a later count. Using immunoSEQ multiplex PCR, the repertoire was profiled, and TCRdb retains in-frame clones only, with some absent. V and J calls and clone size are as listed in that table; D and trimming were resolved from the DNA. This repertoire shows 80,000 or so clones, roughly 70% found once; its top ten account for roughly 4.5%. Sequenced sample: PBMCs. This sequence was found in a man aged 60 to 69 in good health and CMV-seropositive. This sequence joins TRBV5-1 and TRBJ2-3; weak D call: TRBD2 (6 bases). Here the CDR3 reads CASNGGYTDTQYF. The CDR3 bases are TGCGCCAGCAATGGGGGGTACACAGATACGCAGTATTTT.